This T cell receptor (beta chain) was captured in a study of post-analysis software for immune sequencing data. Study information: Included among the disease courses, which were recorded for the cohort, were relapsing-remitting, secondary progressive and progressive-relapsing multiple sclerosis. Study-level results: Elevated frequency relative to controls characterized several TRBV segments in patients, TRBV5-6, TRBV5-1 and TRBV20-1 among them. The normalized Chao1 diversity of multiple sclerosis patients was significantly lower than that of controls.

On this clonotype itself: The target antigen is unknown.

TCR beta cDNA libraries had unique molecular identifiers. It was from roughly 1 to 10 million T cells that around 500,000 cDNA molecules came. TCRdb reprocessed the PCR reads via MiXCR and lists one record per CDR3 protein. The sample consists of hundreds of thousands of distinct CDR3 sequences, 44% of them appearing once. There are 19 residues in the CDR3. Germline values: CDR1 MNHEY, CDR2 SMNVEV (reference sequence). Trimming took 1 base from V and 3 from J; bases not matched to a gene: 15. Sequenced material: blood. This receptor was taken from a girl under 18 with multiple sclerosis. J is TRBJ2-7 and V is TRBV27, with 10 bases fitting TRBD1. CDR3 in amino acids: CASSLFGDRGFPGFYEQYF. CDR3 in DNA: TGTGCCAGCAGTTTATTCGGGGACAGGGGATTTCCTGGATTCTACGAGCAGTACTTC.